The 24 T cell receptor beta chains in this list originate from one sample, sequenced in a study of T cell responses to AZD1222 COVID-19 vaccine. Repertoires were generated with immunoSEQ multiplex PCR, while TCRdb's copy carries only in-frame clones and drops some. The sample holds about 120,000 clones, 85% to 95% seen once. The sample consisted of peripheral blood, taken 28 days after the second AZD1222 dose. Receptors were obtained from an adult who received the AZD1222 COVID-19 vaccine.

The chain uses TRBV10-3 and TRBJ1-4; TRBD1 matches 7 bases. CDR1 is ENHRY, CDR2 SYGVKD, per germline. The CDR3 spans 14 residues. Trimming took 8 bases from V and 3 from J; bases not matched to a gene: 6. DNA for the CDR3: TGTGCCATCGGGTCGGGACAGCCTAATGAAAAACTGTTTTTT. Translated: CAIGSGQPNEKLFF.

The CDR3 reads CASSRDIDYEQYF. CDR3 DNA: TGCGCCAGCAGCCGGGACATCGACTACGAGCAGTACTTC. V gene TRBV5-1 combines with J gene TRBJ2-7, with D possibly matching TRBD1 (6 bases). V gave up 4 bases and J gave up 3 bases, with 11 bases separating them. CDR1 is SGHRS, CDR2 YFSETQ, per germline. The CDR3 covers 13 residues. Combining the CDR3 with reference TRBV5-1 and TRBJ2-7 gives the whole variable domain KAGVTQTPRYLIKTRGQQVTLSCSPISGHRSVSWYQQTPGQGLQFLFEYFSETQRNKGNFPGRFSGRQFSNSRSEMNVSTLELGDSALYLCASSRDIDYEQYFGPGTRLTVT.

This clone was recorded once. The V gene is TRBV20-1, the J gene TRBJ1-4; D call uncertain. Germline-derived CDR1 and CDR2 are DFQATT and SNEGSKA (reference sequence). The CDR3 loop spans 10 amino acids. Trimming pared 5 bases from V and 4 bases from J, leaving 2 bases between. The CDR3 bases are TGCAGTGCTGGTAATGAAAAACTGTTTTTT. This sequence encodes CSAGNEKLFF.

The V call is TRBV28, the J call TRBJ1-2; possibly TRBD1 for D (5 bases). The CDR3 loop spans 14 amino acids. Trimming shortened V by 5 bases and J by 4 bases, and 14 bases separated the two germline ends. Germline lookup yields CDR1 MDHEN and CDR2 SYDVKM. In DNA, the CDR3 is TGTGCCAGCAGTCCCCCCGACCAGGGCTATGGCTACACCTTC. Amino acids: CASSPPDQGYGYTF.

The chain is built from TRBV19 and TRBJ2-1; no clear D gene. This CDR3 comprises 13 residues. With 6 bases removed from V and 6 bases from J, the gap between germline ends came to 12 bases. Looked up from germline, CDR1 is LNHDA and CDR2 is SQIVND (reference sequence). The CDR3 DNA reads as TGTGCCAGTAGGCTAATTTTTTCCAATGAGCAGTTCTTC. Residues: CASRLIFSNEQFF.

This clone has just one count. V gene TRBV11-2 combines with J gene TRBJ1-6, with D hard to call. Deletions cut 5 bases from V and 10 bases from J, with 12 bases between. The germline V gene has CDR1 SGHAT and CDR2 FQNNGV. CDR3 size: 13 residues. This chain's CDR3 is CASSPAGGSPLHF. CDR3 DNA sequence: TGTGCCAGCAGCCCCGCAGGCGGCTCACCCCTCCACTTT.

The J gene is TRBJ2-2, the V gene TRBV18, with 7 bases lining up with TRBD2. V was pared by 0 bases and J by 5 bases, with 6 bases of the junction left unmatched. CDR3 length: 16 residues. CDR1 and CDR2 (germline): KGHSH, LQKENI. CDR3 sequence (DNA): TGTGCCAGCTCACCACCCCGGGGGGAGTCGACCGGGGAGCTGTTTTTT. Translating gives CASSPPRGESTGELFF.

The rearrangement joins TRBV29-1 to TRBJ1-1; the D is unclear. Trimming cost V 4 bases and J 4 bases, with 16 bases left between them. Germline V gene data show CDR1 as SQVTM and CDR2 as ANQGSEA. This CDR3 contains 14 residues. This CDR3 is CSVGRAQASTEAFF. In DNA form, the CDR3 reads TGCAGCGTTGGCCGGGCTCAGGCCTCCACTGAAGCTTTCTTT.

This clone was counted a single time. The chain combines TRBV4-1 with TRBJ1-2, with a possible D match to TRBD1 (6 bases). The CDR3 is 18 amino acids. Germline-derived CDR1 and CDR2 are MGHRA and YSYEKL. Trimming took 4 bases from V and 8 from J, leaving 29 bases between them. The CDR3: CASSPPGTRTARYGGYTF. CDR3 nucleotide sequence: TGCGCCAGCAGCCCCCCCGGGACACGCACTGCACGGTACGGCGGCTACACCTTC.

The chain employs TRBV7-9 and TRBJ1-1; D gene uncertain. The V gene lost 3 bases and the J gene lost 0 bases, with 5 bases spanning the gap. The germline CDR1 and CDR2 sequences are SEHNR and FQNEAQ (reference sequence). CDR3 length: 13 residues. Written as DNA, the CDR3 is TGTGCCAGCAGCTTTGGGCTGAACACTGAAGCTTTCTTT. Protein product: CASSFGLNTEAFF.

This chain uses TRBV15 with TRBJ1-2, with D possibly being TRBD1 (5 bases). Between the trimmed V and J ends, which lost 3 bases and 7 bases, there was a span of 18 bases. CDR3 length: 15 residues. Germline lookup yields CDR1 LNHNV and CDR2 YYDKDF (reference sequence). The CDR3 region has the DNA TGTGCCACCAGCAGGGACCCGGGACCATTGTCTGGCTACACCTTC. Its translation is CATSRDPGPLSGYTF.

The chain is built from TRBV4-2 and TRBJ2-2, with 7 bases matching TRBD2. V lost 4 bases, J lost 4 bases, and 9 bases stayed unmatched. The CDR3 length is 16 residues. Germline loops: CDR1 LGHNA, CDR2 YNFKEQ. The DNA for the CDR3 is TGTGCCAGCAGCCCCTCCGCGCGGGAGTCCACCGGGGAGCTGTTTTTT. It codes for CASSPSARESTGELFF.

This clone was detected once. This chain links TRBV5-1 with TRBJ2-7; TRBD2 matches at 12 bases. This CDR3 has 15 amino acids. CDR1 is SGHRS, CDR2 YFSETQ, per germline. V dropped 5 bases and J dropped 5; count of bases not matched to a gene: 8. The CDR3 here is CASRQTSGSQDEQYF. CDR3 in DNA: TGCGCCAGCAGGCAGACTAGCGGGAGTCAGGACGAGCAGTACTTC.

The rearrangement uses TRBV7-9 and TRBJ2-1, with D possibly TRBD2 on 6 matching bases. The CDR3 consists of 16 residues. The V and J ends lost 2 bases and 2 bases respectively, with 13 bases between them. The germline gives CDR1 SEHNR, CDR2 FQNEAQ (reference sequence). DNA of the CDR3: TGTGCCAGCAGCTTACAGGGTAGCGGAGCCTACAATGAGCAGTTCTTC. Translating gives CASSLQGSGAYNEQFF.

The count of this clone is one. This chain uses TRBV5-1 with TRBJ2-3; D ambiguous. V was pared by 0 bases and J by 2 bases, with 7 bases between. Germline-derived CDR1 and CDR2 are SGHRS and YFSETQ. This CDR3 region has 14 residues. The CDR3 bases are TGCGCCAGCAGCTTGGACGGATACACAGATACGCAGTATTTT. It is translated as CASSLDGYTDTQYF. The variable domain in full, with the rest retrieved from reference TRBV5-1 and TRBJ2-3, is KAGVTQTPRYLIKTRGQQVTLSCSPISGHRSVSWYQQTPGQGLQFLFEYFSETQRNKGNFPGRFSGRQFSNSRSEMNVSTLELGDSALYLCASSLDGYTDTQYFGPGTRLTVL.

This rearrangement joins TRBV6-5 to TRBJ2-7; D ambiguous. Germline V gene lookup returns CDR1 MNHEY and CDR2 SVGAGI. The V and J ends lost 6 bases and 1 base respectively, with 10 bases between them. This CDR3 region has 13 residues. CDR3: CASSQTPSYEQYF. CDR3 nucleotides: TGTGCCAGCAGCCAGACTCCTTCCTACGAGCAGTACTTC.

The chain combines TRBV20-1 with TRBJ2-3; 13 positions agree with TRBD2. V shed 3 bases and J 0 bases; nucleotides not matched to a gene: 9. The V gene's germline CDR1 is DFQATT and CDR2 SNEGSKA (reference sequence). The CDR3 covers 18 residues. This CDR3 reads CSASLGLAGPWSTDTQYF. As DNA, the CDR3 is TGCAGTGCTAGTCTGGGACTAGCGGGACCTTGGAGCACAGATACGCAGTATTTT.

The rearrangement joins TRBV27 to TRBJ1-4, with D possibly matching TRBD1 (6 bases). Germline-derived CDR1 and CDR2 are MNHEY and SMNVEV (reference sequence). V was pared by 8 bases and J by 5 bases, with 15 bases between. CDR3 length: 14 residues. In DNA form, the CDR3 reads TGTGCCAGCGCCAGGGGCAGCTACAATGAAAAACTGTTTTTT. Translation: CASARGSYNEKLFF.

V is TRBV6-1 and J is TRBJ1-2; maybe TRBD1 (5 bases). The CDR3 is 14 amino acids. The V end lost 3 bases, the J end lost 8 bases, and 16 bases lay between the germline ends. The V gene's germline CDR1 is MNHNS and CDR2 SASEGT. CDR3 in amino acids: CASSDPGRARGYTF. The CDR3, as DNA: TGTGCCAGCAGTGACCCAGGGCGGGCTCGGGGCTACACCTTC.

V and J are TRBV19 and TRBJ1-3; D is uncertain. Germline CDR1 is LNHDA and CDR2 is SQIVND (reference sequence). Trimming took 0 bases from V and 0 from J, leaving 6 bases between them. The CDR3 has 15 amino acids. CDR3 sequence reads: CASSIDTISGNTIYF. CDR3 bases: TGTGCCAGTAGTATAGACACCATCTCTGGAAACACCATATATTTT.

The chain links TRBV12-2 to TRBJ1-2; no DNA check was done on the table's D call, TRBD1. TRBV12-2 is designated a pseudogene. The length of the CDR3 is 17 residues. CDR3 loop: CASRLSRNPGGADGYTF. CDR3 DNA: TGTGCAAGTCGCTTAAGCAGAAACCCAGGGGGCGCGGATGGCTACACCTTC.

The chain has TRBV5-1 and TRBJ1-4, with D maybe TRBD1 (5 bases). Trimming took 0 bases from V and 1 from J, leaving 7 bases between them. Germline CDR1 SGHRS, CDR2 YFSETQ. The CDR3 contains 15 residues. The CDR3 protein is CASSLVGETNEKLFF. CDR3 bases: TGCGCCAGCAGCTTGGTAGGGGAAACTAATGAAAAACTGTTTTTT.

The chain couples TRBV9 to TRBJ1-1; 7 nucleotides match TRBD1. Germline CDR1 reads SGDLS; CDR2 reads YYNGEE. The CDR3 runs 18 residues. V dropped 4 bases and J dropped 0; count of bases not matched to a gene: 15. CDR3 protein: CASSPDGRGRVVNTEAFF. Written as DNA, the CDR3 is TGTGCCAGCAGCCCAGACGGGAGGGGGCGCGTTGTGAACACTGAAGCTTTCTTT. Full variable domain (rest looked up from reference TRBV9 and TRBJ1-1): DSGVTQTPKHLITATGQRVTLRCSPRSGDLSVYWYQQSLDQGLQFLIQYYNGEERAKGNILERFSAQQFPDLHSELNLSSLELGDSALYFCASSPDGRGRVVNTEAFFGQGTRLTVV.

This clone was seen only once. The V and J genes are TRBV25-1 and TRBJ1-1; 7 bases are a match to TRBD1. Germline V gives CDR1 MGHDK, CDR2 SYGVNS. This CDR3 spans 18 amino acids. V shed 3 bases and J 1 base; nucleotides not matched to a gene: 14. DNA of the CDR3: TGTGCCAGCAGTGAGGCGAGAGGGGGCAACGAGGAGAACACTGAAGCTTTCTTT. Encoded protein: CASSEARGGNEENTEAFF.